This T cell receptor (beta chain) was documented in a study of OX40 agonist ivuxolimab in advanced cancers. Sequenced by immunoSEQ multiplex PCR; TCRdb stores in-frame clones only, minus some. The data show 100,000 or so clones, more than 95% seen once. The clonotype originates from an adult with an advanced solid tumor such as melanoma, head and neck, liver or kidney cancer. This material consisted of CD4+ or CD8+ T cells sorted from blood, taken in a trial of the OX40 agonist ivuxolimab.

The DNA of the CDR3 is TGCGCCAGCGGCTCCTACAATGAGCAGTTCTTC. It translates to CASGSYNEQFF. The genes are TRBV4-1 and TRBJ2-1; D is unclear. Trimming removed 8 bases from V and 0 bases from J, with 2 bases in between. CDR3 length equals 11 residues. The germline gives CDR1 MGHRA, CDR2 YSYEKL.